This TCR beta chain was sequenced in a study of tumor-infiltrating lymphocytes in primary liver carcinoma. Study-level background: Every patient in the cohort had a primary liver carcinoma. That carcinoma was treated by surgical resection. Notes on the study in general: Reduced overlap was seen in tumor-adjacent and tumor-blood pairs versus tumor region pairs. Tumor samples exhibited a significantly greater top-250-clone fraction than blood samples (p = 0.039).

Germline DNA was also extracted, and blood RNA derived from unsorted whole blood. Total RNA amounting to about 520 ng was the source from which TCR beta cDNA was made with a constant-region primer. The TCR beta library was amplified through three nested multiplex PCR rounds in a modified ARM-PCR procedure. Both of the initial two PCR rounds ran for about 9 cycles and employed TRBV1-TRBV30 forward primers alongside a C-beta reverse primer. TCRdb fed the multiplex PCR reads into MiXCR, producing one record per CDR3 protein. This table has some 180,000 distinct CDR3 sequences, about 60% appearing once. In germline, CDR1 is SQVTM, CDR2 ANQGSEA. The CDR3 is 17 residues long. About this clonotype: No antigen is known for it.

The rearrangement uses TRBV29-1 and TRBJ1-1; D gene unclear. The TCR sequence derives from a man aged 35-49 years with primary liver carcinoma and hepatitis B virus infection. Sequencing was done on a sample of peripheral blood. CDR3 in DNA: TGCAGAGTTCGACCCGTGAGATCAGGAGCAACAGTGGGTGAAGCTTTCTTT. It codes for CRVRPVRSGATVGEAFF.